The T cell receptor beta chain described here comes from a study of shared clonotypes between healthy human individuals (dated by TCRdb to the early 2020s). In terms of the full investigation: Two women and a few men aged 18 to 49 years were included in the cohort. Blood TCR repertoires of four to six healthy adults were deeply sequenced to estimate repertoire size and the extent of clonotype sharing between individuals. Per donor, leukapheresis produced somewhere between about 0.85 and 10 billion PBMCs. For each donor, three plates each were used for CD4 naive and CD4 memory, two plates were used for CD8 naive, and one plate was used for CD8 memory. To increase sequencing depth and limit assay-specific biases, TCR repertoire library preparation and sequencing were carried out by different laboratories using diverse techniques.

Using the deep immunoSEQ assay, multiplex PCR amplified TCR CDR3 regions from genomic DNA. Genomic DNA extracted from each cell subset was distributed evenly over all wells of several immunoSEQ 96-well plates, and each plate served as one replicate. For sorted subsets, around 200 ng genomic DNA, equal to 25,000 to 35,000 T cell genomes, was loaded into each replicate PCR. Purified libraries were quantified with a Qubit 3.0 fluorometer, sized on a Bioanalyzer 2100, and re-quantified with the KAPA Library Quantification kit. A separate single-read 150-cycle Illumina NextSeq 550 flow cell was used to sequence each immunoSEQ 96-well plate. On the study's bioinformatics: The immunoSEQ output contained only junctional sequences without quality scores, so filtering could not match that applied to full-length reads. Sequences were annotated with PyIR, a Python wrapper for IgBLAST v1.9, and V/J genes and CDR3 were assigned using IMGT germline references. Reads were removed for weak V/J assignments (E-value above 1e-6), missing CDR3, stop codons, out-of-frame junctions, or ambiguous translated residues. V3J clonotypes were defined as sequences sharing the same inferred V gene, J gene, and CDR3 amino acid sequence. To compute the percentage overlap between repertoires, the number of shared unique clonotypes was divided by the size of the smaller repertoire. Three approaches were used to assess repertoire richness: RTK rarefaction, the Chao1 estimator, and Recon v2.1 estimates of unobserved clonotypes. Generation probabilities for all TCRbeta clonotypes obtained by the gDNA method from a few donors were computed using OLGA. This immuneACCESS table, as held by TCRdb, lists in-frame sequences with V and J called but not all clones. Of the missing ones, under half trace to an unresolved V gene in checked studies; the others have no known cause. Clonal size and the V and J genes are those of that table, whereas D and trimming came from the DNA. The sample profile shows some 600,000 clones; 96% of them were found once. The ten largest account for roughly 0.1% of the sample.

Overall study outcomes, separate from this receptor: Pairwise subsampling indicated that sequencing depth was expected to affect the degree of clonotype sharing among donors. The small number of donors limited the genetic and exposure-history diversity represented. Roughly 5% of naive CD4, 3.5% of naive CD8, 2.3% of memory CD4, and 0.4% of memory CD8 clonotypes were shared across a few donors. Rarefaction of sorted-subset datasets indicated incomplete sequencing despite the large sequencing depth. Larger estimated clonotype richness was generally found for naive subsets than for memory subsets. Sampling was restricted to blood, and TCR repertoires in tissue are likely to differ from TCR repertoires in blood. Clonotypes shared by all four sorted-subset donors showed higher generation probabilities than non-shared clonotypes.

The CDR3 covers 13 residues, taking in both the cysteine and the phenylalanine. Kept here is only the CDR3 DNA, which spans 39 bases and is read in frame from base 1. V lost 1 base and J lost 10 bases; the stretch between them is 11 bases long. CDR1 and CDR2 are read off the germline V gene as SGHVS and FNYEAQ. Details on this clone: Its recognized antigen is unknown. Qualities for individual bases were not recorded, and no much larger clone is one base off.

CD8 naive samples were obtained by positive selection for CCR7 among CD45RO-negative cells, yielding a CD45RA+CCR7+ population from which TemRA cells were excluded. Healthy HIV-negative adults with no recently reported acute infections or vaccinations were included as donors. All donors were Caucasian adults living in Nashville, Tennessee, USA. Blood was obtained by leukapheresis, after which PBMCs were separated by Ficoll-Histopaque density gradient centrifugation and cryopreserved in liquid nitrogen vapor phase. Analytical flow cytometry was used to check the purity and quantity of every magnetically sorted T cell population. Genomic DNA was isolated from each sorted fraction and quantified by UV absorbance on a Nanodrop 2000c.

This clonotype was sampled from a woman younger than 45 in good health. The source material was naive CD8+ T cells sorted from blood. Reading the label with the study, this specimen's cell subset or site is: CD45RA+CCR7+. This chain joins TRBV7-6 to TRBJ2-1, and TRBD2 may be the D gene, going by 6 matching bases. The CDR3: CASSLVTGVEQFF. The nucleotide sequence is TGTGCCAGCAGCTTAGTGACGGGAGTAGAGCAGTTCTTC.